This T cell receptor (beta chain) appears in the sequencing data of a study of blood T cell repertoires in COVID-19. The participants were between roughly 18 and 100 years old and came from under 25 US areas. Clinical history reported by participants formed the basis on which cohorts were assigned. Trimming cost V 1 base and J 6 bases, with 13 bases left between them. This CDR3 has 16 residues. The germline V gene encodes CDR1 SGHDN and CDR2 FVKESK. Authors' analysis steps: It was from reference gene primer amplification that nucleated cell counts were estimated. Here immunoSEQ multiplex PCR was the method, and the copy in TCRdb shows in-frame clones only, minus some. V and J calls plus clone size are reproduced from that table; the DNA served to infer D and trimming. The sample yields 350,000 to 450,000 clones, approximately 90% seen once.

The rearrangement links TRBV14 to TRBJ1-6; D might be TRBD1 (6 bases). The receptor's source is a woman aged 40 to 49 who had been exposed to COVID-19. The sample was PBMCs or T cells enriched from blood (not recorded which). The CDR3 nucleotides are TGTGCCAGCAGCCAAGGCATAAGGGACACTAATTCACCCCTCCACTTT. This translates into CASSQGIRDTNSPLHF.